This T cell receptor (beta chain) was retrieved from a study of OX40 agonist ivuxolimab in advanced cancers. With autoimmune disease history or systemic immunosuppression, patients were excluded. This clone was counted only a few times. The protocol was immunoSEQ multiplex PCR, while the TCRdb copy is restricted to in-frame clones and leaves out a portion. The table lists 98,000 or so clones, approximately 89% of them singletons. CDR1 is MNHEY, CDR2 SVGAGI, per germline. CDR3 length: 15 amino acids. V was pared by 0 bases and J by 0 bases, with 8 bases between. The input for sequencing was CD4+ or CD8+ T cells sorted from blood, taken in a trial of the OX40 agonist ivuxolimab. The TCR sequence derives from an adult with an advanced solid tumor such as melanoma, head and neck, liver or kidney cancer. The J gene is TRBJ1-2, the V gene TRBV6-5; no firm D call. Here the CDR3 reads CASSYSAGPNYGYTF. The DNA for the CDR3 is TGTGCCAGCAGTTACTCCGCAGGACCTAACTATGGCTACACCTTC.